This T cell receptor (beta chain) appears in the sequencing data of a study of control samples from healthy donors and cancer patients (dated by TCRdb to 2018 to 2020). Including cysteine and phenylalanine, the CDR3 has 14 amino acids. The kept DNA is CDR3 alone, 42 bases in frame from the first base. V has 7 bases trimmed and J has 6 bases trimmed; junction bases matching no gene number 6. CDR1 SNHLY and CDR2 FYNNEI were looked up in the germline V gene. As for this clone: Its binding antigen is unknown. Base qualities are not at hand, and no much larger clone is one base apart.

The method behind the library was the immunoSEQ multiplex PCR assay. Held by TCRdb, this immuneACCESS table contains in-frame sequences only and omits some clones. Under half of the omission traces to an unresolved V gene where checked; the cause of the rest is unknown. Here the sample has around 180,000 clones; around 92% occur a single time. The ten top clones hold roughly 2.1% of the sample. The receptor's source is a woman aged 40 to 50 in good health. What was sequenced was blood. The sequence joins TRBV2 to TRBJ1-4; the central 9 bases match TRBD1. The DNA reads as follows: TGTGCCAGCAATCCGGGACAGGGCTATGAAAAACTGTTTTTT. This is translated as CASNPGQGYEKLFF. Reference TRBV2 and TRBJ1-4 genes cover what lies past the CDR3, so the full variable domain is EPEVTQTPSHQVTQMGQEVILRCVPISNHLYFYWYRQILGQKVEFLVSFYNNEISEKSEIFDDQFSVERPDGSNFTLKIRSTKLEDSAMYFCASNPGQGYEKLFFGSGTQLSVL.